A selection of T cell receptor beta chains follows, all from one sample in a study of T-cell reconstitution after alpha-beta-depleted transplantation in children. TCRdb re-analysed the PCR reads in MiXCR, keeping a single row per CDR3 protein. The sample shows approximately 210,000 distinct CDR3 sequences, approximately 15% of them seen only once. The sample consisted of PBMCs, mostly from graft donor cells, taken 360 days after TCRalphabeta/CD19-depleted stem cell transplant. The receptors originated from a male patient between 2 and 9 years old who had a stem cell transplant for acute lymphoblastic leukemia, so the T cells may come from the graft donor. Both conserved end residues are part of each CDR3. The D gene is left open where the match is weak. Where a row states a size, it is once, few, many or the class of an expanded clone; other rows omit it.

CDR3 protein: CASSDGGGGNEQFF; CDR3 DNA: TGTGCCAGCAGTGACGGCGGGGGCGGAAATGAGCAGTTCTTC; clone size: few; D gene: .; J gene: TRBJ2-1; V gene: TRBV6-1
CDR3 protein: CASSLASSYGYTF; CDR3 DNA: TGTGCCAGCAGCTTAGCGTCCTCCTATGGCTACACCTTC; clone size: once; D gene: .; J gene: TRBJ1-2; V gene: TRBV7-2
CDR3 protein: CAISERGRGSYEQYF; CDR3 DNA: TGTGCCATCAGTGAAAGGGGCAGGGGCTCCTACGAGCAGTACTTC; clone size: .; D gene: .; J gene: TRBJ2-7; V gene: TRBV10-3
CDR3 protein: CASSLSSTSYNEQFF; CDR3 DNA: TGTGCCAGCAGCTTATCTAGTACCTCCTACAATGAGCAGTTCTTC; clone size: many; D gene: .; J gene: TRBJ2-1; V gene: TRBV11-3
CDR3 protein: CASSLLPGQGSNTEAFF; CDR3 DNA: TGTGCCAGCAGCTTACTCCCGGGACAGGGATCGAACACTGAAGCTTTCTTT; clone size: .; D gene: TRBD1; J gene: TRBJ1-1; V gene: TRBV11-3
CDR3 protein: CASSLVGGSADTQYF; CDR3 DNA: TGCGCCAGCAGCTTGGTCGGGGGCTCGGCAGATACGCAGTATTTT; clone size: few; D gene: .; J gene: TRBJ2-3; V gene: TRBV5-1
CDR3 protein: CAISEDRGWNQPQHF; CDR3 DNA: TGTGCCATCAGCGAGGACAGGGGGTGGAATCAGCCCCAGCATTTT; clone size: few; D gene: TRBD1; J gene: TRBJ1-5; V gene: TRBV10-3
CDR3 protein: CAISEIPGPNTGELFF; CDR3 DNA: TGTGCCATCAGTGAGATCCCAGGGCCTAACACCGGGGAGCTGTTTTTT; clone size: large; D gene: .; J gene: TRBJ2-2; V gene: TRBV10-3
CDR3 protein: CASLGGNTGELFF; CDR3 DNA: TGTGCCAGTTTGGGGGGGAACACCGGGGAGCTGTTTTTT; clone size: few; D gene: .; J gene: TRBJ2-2; V gene: TRBV27
CDR3 protein: CASSYRDRRTDTQYF; CDR3 DNA: TGCGCCAGCAGCTACCGGGACAGGCGCACAGATACGCAGTATTTT; clone size: .; D gene: TRBD1; J gene: TRBJ2-3; V gene: TRBV5-1
CDR3 protein: CASRGQGVALSTEAFF; CDR3 DNA: TGTGCCAGCAGGGGACAGGGGGTAGCCCTGAGTACTGAAGCTTTCTTT; clone size: few; D gene: TRBD1; J gene: TRBJ1-1; V gene: TRBV28
CDR3 protein: CSVQGTVYGYTF; CDR3 DNA: TGCAGCGTCCAAGGGACTGTCTATGGCTACACCTTC; clone size: .; D gene: .; J gene: TRBJ1-2; V gene: TRBV29-1
CDR3 protein: CASSLAEYQETQYF; CDR3 DNA: TGTGCCAGCAGCTTAGCCGAGTACCAAGAGACCCAGTACTTC; clone size: .; D gene: .; J gene: TRBJ2-5; V gene: TRBV7-8
CDR3 protein: CASSPDPSGGPYEQYF; CDR3 DNA: TGTGCCAGCAGCCCGGATCCTAGCGGGGGTCCCTACGAGCAGTACTTC; clone size: .; D gene: TRBD2; J gene: TRBJ2-7; V gene: TRBV12-3/TRBV12-4
CDR3 protein: CATRRLAGSNEQFF; CDR3 DNA: TGTGCCACCAGACGACTAGCGGGGTCGAATGAGCAGTTCTTC; clone size: few; D gene: TRBD2; J gene: TRBJ2-1; V gene: TRBV15
CDR3 protein: CASIRRDSEAFF; CDR3 DNA: TGTGCCAGCATTCGCCGGGACAGTGAAGCTTTCTTT; clone size: few; D gene: TRBD1; J gene: TRBJ1-1; V gene: TRBV28
CDR3 protein: CASSFGTGLSEQFF; CDR3 DNA: TGTGCCAGCAGCTTCGGGACAGGGCTTAGTGAGCAGTTCTTC; clone size: .; D gene: TRBD1; J gene: TRBJ2-1; V gene: TRBV5-6
CDR3 protein: CASSHLGLAGGPYNEQFF; CDR3 DNA: TGTGCCAGCAGTCACCTAGGGCTAGCGGGAGGCCCCTACAATGAGCAGTTCTTC; clone size: .; D gene: TRBD2; J gene: TRBJ2-1; V gene: TRBV6-5
CDR3 protein: CAWQNLIRDRGPHEQYF; CDR3 DNA: TGTGCCTGGCAAAACCTAATCCGGGACAGGGGTCCCCACGAGCAGTACTTC; clone size: .; D gene: TRBD1; J gene: TRBJ2-7; V gene: TRBV30
CDR3 protein: CAIRDSYEQYF; CDR3 DNA: TGTGCCATCAGGGATTCCTACGAGCAGTACTTC; clone size: .; D gene: .; J gene: TRBJ2-7; V gene: TRBV10-3
CDR3 protein: CSVEDLARGLTDTQYF; CDR3 DNA: TGCAGCGTTGAAGATCTTGCGAGGGGGCTCACAGATACGCAGTATTTT; clone size: .; D gene: TRBD1; J gene: TRBJ2-3; V gene: TRBV29-1
CDR3 protein: CASRSRGLLAGELFF; CDR3 DNA: TGTGCCAGCAGGTCCAGGGGGCTGTTAGCTGGGGAGCTGTTTTTT; clone size: .; D gene: TRBD1; J gene: TRBJ2-2; V gene: TRBV12-3/TRBV12-4
CDR3 protein: CASSLAFAGGLTDTQYF; CDR3 DNA: TGCGCCAGCAGCTTGGCCTTTGCGGGGGGGCTGACAGATACGCAGTATTTT; clone size: .; D gene: TRBD2; J gene: TRBJ2-3; V gene: TRBV5-1
CDR3 protein: CASSPDRVRGNEQYF; CDR3 DNA: TGTGCCAGCAGTCCAGACAGGGTTAGAGGCAACGAGCAGTACTTC; clone size: few; D gene: TRBD1; J gene: TRBJ2-7; V gene: TRBV12-3/TRBV12-4
CDR3 protein: CASSLGVHTISGANVLTF; CDR3 DNA: TGTGCCAGCAGCTTGGGGGTCCACACAATCTCTGGGGCCAACGTCCTGACTTTC; clone size: .; D gene: .; J gene: TRBJ2-6; V gene: TRBV5-5
CDR3 protein: CASSFEGAETQYF; CDR3 DNA: TGTGCCAGCAGTTTCGAAGGGGCAGAGACCCAGTACTTC; clone size: many; D gene: .; J gene: TRBJ2-5; V gene: TRBV12-3/TRBV12-4
CDR3 protein: CASSVASVGRDGYTF; CDR3 DNA: TGTGCCAGCAGCGTAGCGTCGGTAGGGCGGGATGGCTACACCTTC; clone size: few; D gene: .; J gene: TRBJ1-2; V gene: TRBV9
CDR3 protein: CASSIVLDRYYGYTF; CDR3 DNA: TGTGCCAGTAGTATTGTCCTAGACAGATACTATGGCTACACCTTC; clone size: few; D gene: .; J gene: TRBJ1-2; V gene: TRBV19
CDR3 protein: CASSLVGRGGPDTQYF; CDR3 DNA: TGTGCCAGCAGCTTAGTGGGACGGGGGGGCCCGGATACGCAGTATTTT; clone size: .; D gene: TRBD2; J gene: TRBJ2-3; V gene: TRBV7-2
CDR3 protein: CASSLAAGANEQFF; CDR3 DNA: TGTGCCAGCAGCTTAGCGGCGGGGGCCAATGAGCAGTTCTTC; clone size: .; D gene: .; J gene: TRBJ2-1; V gene: TRBV7-9
CDR3 protein: CTSSSPRRGGFTDTQYF; CDR3 DNA: TGCACCAGCAGCTCCCCCCGACGGGGGGGGTTCACAGATACGCAGTATTTT; clone size: few; D gene: .; J gene: TRBJ2-3; V gene: TRBV1
CDR3 protein: CASSYGGPTQYF; CDR3 DNA: TGTGCCAGCAGTTACGGGGGGCCTACGCAGTATTTT; clone size: .; D gene: .; J gene: TRBJ2-3; V gene: TRBV6-2/TRBV6-3
CDR3 protein: CAISDVGPYEQYF; CDR3 DNA: TGTGCCATCAGTGACGTCGGCCCCTACGAGCAGTACTTC; clone size: .; D gene: .; J gene: TRBJ2-7; V gene: TRBV10-3
CDR3 protein: CASSQEWGANVLTF; CDR3 DNA: TGTGCCAGCAGCCAAGAATGGGGGGCCAACGTCCTGACTTTC; clone size: .; D gene: .; J gene: TRBJ2-6; V gene: TRBV3-1
CDR3 protein: CASSLEGNTQYF; CDR3 DNA: TGTGCCAGCAGCTTAGAGGGCAACACGCAGTATTTT; clone size: .; D gene: .; J gene: TRBJ2-3; V gene: TRBV7-2
CDR3 protein: CASSIQPGQGIGYTF; CDR3 DNA: TGTGCCAGCTCTATTCAACCGGGACAGGGTATCGGCTACACCTTC; clone size: few; D gene: TRBD1; J gene: TRBJ1-2; V gene: TRBV6-4
CDR3 protein: CASSPGHGPYEQYF; CDR3 DNA: TGTGCCAGCAGCCCGGGACACGGTCCCTACGAGCAGTACTTC; clone size: .; D gene: .; J gene: TRBJ2-7; V gene: TRBV3-1